This T cell receptor (beta chain) was sequenced in a study of T cells after yellow fever vaccination. The germline CDR1 and CDR2 sequences are MNHEY and SVGAGI. V was trimmed by 0 bases and J by 4 bases, leaving 6 bases between them. This CDR3 has 13 amino acids. A process of 5'RACE template switching, which added a universal primer site and UMIs, was used to make TCR cDNA. TCRdb ran MiXCR on the 5' RACE reads and lists one entry per CDR3 protein. The profile shows 100,000 or so distinct CDR3 sequences, 8% to 10% of them singletons. The study's findings and limits: Clones that expanded after primary vaccination mostly reappeared after the booster (roughly 97% CD4, approximately 87% CD8). Repertoires sorted by FACS could include abundant clonotypes that are contaminants from the bulk population.

The sequences come from CD8+ T cells not binding an NS4B(214-222) dextramer, sorted from PBMCs, collected approximately 15 days after the first yellow fever vaccination. The receptor was isolated from a man between 18 and 29 years old who received the YFV17D yellow fever vaccine. The V gene is TRBV6-5, the J gene TRBJ1-2; D gene uncertain. The CDR3: CASSYSVVYGYTF. CDR3 DNA sequence: TGTGCCAGCAGTTACTCGGTCGTCTATGGCTACACCTTC.